The sequence of this TCR beta chain was determined in a study of graft-versus-host responses after intestinal transplantation. Study-wide context: For around 3 years after anti-thymocyte globulin induction, all recipients took tacrolimus and steroids.

A word on this clone: As yet, its antigen is unknown.

The data were produced by immunoSEQ multiplex PCR, yet TCRdb's version contains in-frame clones alone and is incomplete. This sample has 95,000 to 130,000 clones, with just over 90% found just once. Trimming took 5 bases from V and 6 from J; bases not matched to a gene: 12. This CDR3 spans 15 amino acids. Per germline, CDR1 LNHDA and CDR2 SQIVND (reference sequence). Regarding the study as a whole: Some patients had graft-donor T cell macrochimerism. In their allografts, the ratios of graft-versus-host to host-versus-graft T cell clones were high. Early declines in HvG clones that occurred post-transplant were associated with peak circulating GvH clone levels.

The gene calls are TRBV19 and TRBJ2-7, with TRBD1 matching over 8 bases. The receptor was isolated from a human donor who received an intestinal transplant. The sample consisted of unstimulated CD4+ T cells sorted from spleen or lymph node cells, taken before intestinal transplant. This chain's CDR3 is CASSGTGTGASEQYF. The CDR3 DNA reads TGTGCCAGTAGTGGAACCGGGACAGGCGCTAGCGAGCAGTACTTC.